A selection of T cell receptor beta chains follows, all from one sample in a study of cytomegalovirus exposure and HLA in healthy donors. Sequencing was performed with immunoSEQ multiplex PCR; in TCRdb, only in-frame clones are kept and a portion is missing. The sample includes 53,000 or so clones. Sequenced: PBMCs. The receptors were gathered from a man between 18 and 35 years old in good health and CMV-seropositive. Both conserved end residues are part of each CDR3. Each record gives: D gene, V gene, J gene, CDR3 protein, CDR3 DNA. A D gene is named only where the DNA matches it firmly.

.	TRBV19	TRBJ1-3	CASTNPGVGSENTIYF	TGTGCCAGTACCAATCCAGGGGTGGGGTCCGAAAACACCATATATTTT
TRBD2	TRBV6-4	TRBJ2-2	CASSEREHGELFF	TGTGCCAGCAGTGAGCGGGAGCACGGGGAGCTGTTTTTT
.	TRBV6-1	TRBJ2-7	CASSARPGYSYEQYF	TGTGCCAGCAGTGCCCGACCGGGGTACTCCTACGAGCAGTACTTC
.	TRBV5-4	TRBJ2-1	CASSPPGVAIYNEQFF	TGTGCCAGCAGCCCCCCAGGGGTAGCGATCTACAATGAGCAGTTCTTC
TRBD2	TRBV5-8	TRBJ2-3	CASSLGLAATDTQYF	TGTGCCAGCAGCTTGGGACTAGCGGCCACAGATACGCAGTATTTT
TRBD1	TRBV7-2	TRBJ2-1	CASSPSGSLGQGFYEQFF	TGTGCCAGCAGCCCCTCTGGTAGTCTCGGACAGGGGTTCTATGAGCAGTTCTTC
TRBD1	TRBV4-1	TRBJ1-5	CASSQEAGGTNQPQHF	TGCGCCAGCAGCCAAGAGGCAGGGGGCACAAATCAGCCCCAGCATTTT
TRBD1	TRBV19	TRBJ1-5	CASRTGQGNQPQHF	TGTGCCAGTAGGACAGGGCAGGGCAATCAGCCCCAGCATTTT
.	TRBV6-1	TRBJ1-1	CASRSITYTEAFF	TGTGCCAGCAGGTCTATTACCTACACTGAAGCTTTCTTT
.	TRBV30	TRBJ2-5	CAWKPGHQQETQYF	TGTGCCTGGAAACCGGGACACCAACAAGAGACCCAGTACTTC
.	TRBV6-5	TRBJ1-2	CASSSFLSGDFHGYTF	TGTGCCAGCAGTTCCTTTCTTTCGGGGGATTTTCATGGCTACACCTTC
.	TRBV10-3	TRBJ2-3	CAISERGDTQYF	TGTGCCATCAGTGAGAGGGGAGATACGCAGTATTTT
.	TRBV11-2	TRBJ2-6	CASSLDKRRYLLSGANVLTF	TGTGCCAGCAGCTTAGATAAGCGTAGATATTTGCTATCTGGGGCCAACGTCCTGACTTTC
TRBD1	TRBV19	TRBJ2-5	CASSPGTEEETQYF	TGTGCCAGTAGTCCAGGGACAGAGGAAGAGACCCAGTACTTC
.	TRBV7-9	TRBJ1-4	CASSPDPAGEKLFF	TGTGCCAGCAGCCCCGATCCCGCGGGTGAAAAACTGTTTTTT
TRBD2	TRBV7-9	TRBJ2-2	CASSFPSGRTGELFF	TGTGCCAGCAGCTTCCCTAGCGGGAGGACCGGGGAGCTGTTTTTT
TRBD2	TRBV6-5	TRBJ2-3	CASRRGTPDTQYF	TGTGCCAGCAGGCGGGGGACTCCAGATACGCAGTATTTT
TRBD1	TRBV5-4	TRBJ1-1	CASSPGTVTWLTEAFF	TGTGCCAGCAGCCCAGGGACAGTGACCTGGCTTACTGAAGCTTTCTTT
TRBD1	TRBV4-1	TRBJ2-1	CASSQGHPGQGHNEQFF	TGCGCCAGCAGCCAAGGGCACCCGGGACAGGGACACAATGAGCAGTTCTTC
.	TRBV11-2	TRBJ1-1	CASTPNPGADREAFF	TGTGCCAGCACTCCGAACCCAGGGGCCGACCGAGAAGCTTTCTTT
.	TRBV2	TRBJ2-1	CASSLDSYNEQFF	TGTGCCAGCAGTCTGGACTCTTACAATGAGCAGTTCTTC
TRBD1	TRBV7-6	TRBJ2-7	CASSPTAPGTGAGYEQYF	TGTGCCAGCAGCCCGACTGCCCCCGGGACAGGTGCCGGCTACGAGCAGTACTTC
TRBD1	TRBV9	TRBJ1-2	CASSIRDRVHYGYTF	TGTGCCAGCAGCATCCGGGACAGGGTCCATTATGGCTACACCTTC
TRBD1	TRBV6-1	TRBJ2-7	CASSEGDSSYEQYF	TGTGCCAGCAGTGAAGGGGACAGCTCCTACGAGCAGTACTTC
TRBD1	TRBV27	TRBJ1-1	CASSNRGSTEAFF	TGTGCCAGCAGTAACAGGGGTAGTACTGAAGCTTTCTTT
.	TRBV7-2	TRBJ1-1	CASSLTGNTEAFF	TGTGCCAGCAGCTTAACAGGGAACACTGAAGCTTTCTTT
.	TRBV2	TRBJ2-2	CASSEDGTFANTGELFF	TGTGCCAGCAGTGAGGACGGGACATTCGCGAACACCGGGGAGCTGTTTTTT
.	TRBV6-5	TRBJ2-3	CASSYYPTTDTQYF	TGTGCCAGCAGTTATTACCCTACGACAGATACGCAGTATTTT
TRBD1	TRBV6-1	TRBJ1-1	CASSLLGQGASEAFF	TGTGCCAGCAGCCTGTTGGGGCAGGGGGCTTCTGAAGCTTTCTTT
TRBD2	TRBV30	TRBJ2-3	CAWSYGLAGEADTQYF	TGTGCCTGGAGTTACGGACTAGCGGGAGAAGCAGATACGCAGTATTTT
.	TRBV19	TRBJ1-5	CASTLTGVGSNQPQHF	TGTGCCAGTACCCTCACGGGGGTTGGGAGCAATCAGCCCCAGCATTTT
TRBD2	TRBV28	TRBJ2-1	CASTYGLAGYIYNEQFF	TGTGCCAGCACCTACGGACTAGCGGGATATATTTACAATGAGCAGTTCTTC
TRBD1	TRBV7-9	TRBJ2-5	CASNPTGRLQETQYF	TGTGCCAGCAACCCGACAGGGCGCCTCCAAGAGACCCAGTACTTC
.	TRBV14	TRBJ2-5	CASSHLLGSETQYF	TGTGCCAGCAGCCACCTACTCGGGTCGGAGACCCAGTACTTC
.	TRBV28	TRBJ2-3	CASSLWAAGTDTQYF	TGTGCCAGCAGTTTATGGGCGGCCGGGACAGATACGCAGTATTTT
.	TRBV7-3	TRBJ2-2	CASSFRANTGELFF	TGTGCCAGCAGCTTTAGAGCGAACACCGGGGAGCTGTTTTTT
.	TRBV11-2	TRBJ2-1	CASRDTGSPYNEQFF	TGTGCCAGCAGGGACACAGGGTCTCCCTACAATGAGCAGTTCTTC
.	TRBV7-9	TRBJ2-3	CASSAGAADTQYF	TGTGCCAGCAGCGCGGGGGCTGCAGATACGCAGTATTTT
.	TRBV18	TRBJ2-2	CASSLESGELFF	TGTGCCAGCTCACTAGAGTCCGGGGAGCTGTTTTTT
TRBD1	TRBV30	TRBJ2-1	CAWSVRSGGAYNEQFF	TGTGCCTGGAGTGTAAGGTCAGGGGGAGCCTACAATGAGCAGTTCTTC
.	TRBV7-3	TRBJ2-4	CASSLNPPNYAGRDIQYF	TGTGCCAGCAGCTTAAATCCGCCTAACTACGCCGGGCGGGACATTCAGTACTTC
TRBD1	TRBV2	TRBJ1-3	CASSEGFYRGSGNTIYF	TGTGCCAGCAGTGAAGGGTTCTACAGGGGATCCGGAAACACCATATATTTT
.	TRBV7-3	TRBJ2-1	CASSFTPGTGNNEQFF	TGTGCCAGCAGCTTCACCCCCGGGACTGGGAACAATGAGCAGTTCTTC
TRBD1	TRBV27	TRBJ2-3	CASKGGQGADTQYF	TGTGCCAGCAAGGGGGGACAGGGGGCCGATACGCAGTATTTT
.	TRBV6-1	TRBJ2-2	CASSEVLESAGELFF	TGTGCCAGCAGTGAAGTCTTAGAGTCCGCCGGGGAGCTGTTTTTT